The entry below describes one T cell receptor beta chain. Its target is unknown. This sample is part of a study of cytomegalovirus exposure and HLA in healthy donors. Study observations and caveats: A later analysis showed that HLA-associated TCR beta chains had undergone more clonal expansion than equally common others. Later analysis associated a missense DCLRE1C variant with TCR beta V- and J-gene trimming. Rates of TCR association differed by HLA locus in a later analysis, with DRB1 highest and HLA-C lowest.

PCR used 60 Vbeta primers and 13 Jbeta primers. Using immunoSEQ multiplex PCR, the repertoire was profiled, and TCRdb retains in-frame clones only, with some absent. Of 140,000 to 150,000 clones in the sample, 60% to 85% are singletons; the top ten hold around 7%. There are 14 residues in the CDR3. Germline loops: CDR1 LNHDA, CDR2 SQIVND (reference sequence). With 3 bases clipped from V and 3 bases from J, the junction kept 4 bases outside the gene matches. The chain has TRBV19 and TRBJ1-1; 7 nucleotides match TRBD1. The TCR was taken from a man younger than 45 in good health and CMV-seronegative. The sample comprised PBMCs. The CDR3 region has the DNA TGTGCCAGTAGTATCCGAGGGGGCCACACTGAAGCTTTCTTT. Protein: CASSIRGGHTEAFF.